The clone carrying this TCR beta chain has only one observation. Both 60 Vbeta primers and 13 Jbeta primers went into the PCR. The table came from immunoSEQ multiplex PCR; TCRdb's copy has only in-frame clones and leaves some out. The sample lists more than 95,000 clones; more than 75% were seen once. This specimen belongs to a study of cytomegalovirus exposure and HLA in healthy donors. The TCR originated in a woman aged 40 to 50 in good health and CMV-seronegative. Specimen: PBMCs.

This chain's CDR3 is CATSRGTGALEKLFF. The CDR3 bases are TGTGCCACCAGCAGGGGGACAGGGGCTCTTGAAAAACTGTTTTTT. V usage is TRBV15 and J usage is TRBJ1-4, with 10 nucleotides matching TRBD1. The CDR3 runs 15 residues. V dropped 3 bases and J dropped 7; count of bases not matched to a gene: 5. Germline V gene lookup returns CDR1 LNHNV and CDR2 YYDKDF (reference sequence). The full variable domain, with the rest looked up from reference TRBV15 and TRBJ1-4, is DAMVIQNPRYQVTQFGKPVTLSCSQTLNHNVMYWYQQKSSQAPKLLFHYYDKDFNNEADTPDNFQSRRPNTSFCFLDIRSPGLGDTAMYLCATSRGTGALEKLFFGSGTQLSVL.